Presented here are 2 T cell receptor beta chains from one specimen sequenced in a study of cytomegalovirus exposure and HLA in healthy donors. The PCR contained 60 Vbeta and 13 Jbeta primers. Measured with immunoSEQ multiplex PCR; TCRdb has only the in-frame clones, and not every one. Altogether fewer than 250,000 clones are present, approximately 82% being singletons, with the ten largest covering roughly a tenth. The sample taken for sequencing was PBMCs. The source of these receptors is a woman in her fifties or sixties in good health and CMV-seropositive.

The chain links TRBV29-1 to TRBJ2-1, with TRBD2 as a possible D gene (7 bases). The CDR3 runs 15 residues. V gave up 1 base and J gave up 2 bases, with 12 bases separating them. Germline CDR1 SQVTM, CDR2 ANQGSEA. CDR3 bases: TGCAGCGTTGAAGTAAGGGGGGGGACCTACAATGAGCAGTTCTTC. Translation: CSVEVRGGTYNEQFF.

The CDR3: CASSISGTGGYEQFF. The CDR3 nucleotides are TGTGCCAGTAGTATTTCCGGGACAGGTGGGTATGAGCAGTTCTTC. The chain recombines TRBV19 with TRBJ2-1, with 8 bases that match TRBD1. The CDR3 extends over 15 amino acids. With V trimmed by 3 bases and J by 8 bases, 9 bases remained unmatched. Germline CDR1 LNHDA, CDR2 SQIVND (reference sequence).